The entry below gives a single T cell receptor (beta chain) sequence along with its context. This record belongs to a study of blood T cells in healthy people across ages. Combining a sample-barcoded 5' primer with a J-beta primer mix, a second PCR ran for about 7 to 11 cycles. TCRdb used MiXCR to reprocess the 5' RACE reads, holding one entry per CDR3 protein. The sample shows almost 1 million distinct CDR3 sequences, roughly half of them seen only once. Trimming stripped 3 bases from V and 7 bases from J, with 10 bases between. This CDR3 has 13 amino acids. The rearrangement uses TRBV12-3 or TRBV12-4 and TRBJ1-5; D call uncertain. The sequenced material came from blood. This clonotype originated in an older woman in good health. CDR3 sequence (DNA): TGTGCCAGCAGTTTTGCAGAATACCAGCCCCAGCATTTT. It encodes CASSFAEYQPQHF.